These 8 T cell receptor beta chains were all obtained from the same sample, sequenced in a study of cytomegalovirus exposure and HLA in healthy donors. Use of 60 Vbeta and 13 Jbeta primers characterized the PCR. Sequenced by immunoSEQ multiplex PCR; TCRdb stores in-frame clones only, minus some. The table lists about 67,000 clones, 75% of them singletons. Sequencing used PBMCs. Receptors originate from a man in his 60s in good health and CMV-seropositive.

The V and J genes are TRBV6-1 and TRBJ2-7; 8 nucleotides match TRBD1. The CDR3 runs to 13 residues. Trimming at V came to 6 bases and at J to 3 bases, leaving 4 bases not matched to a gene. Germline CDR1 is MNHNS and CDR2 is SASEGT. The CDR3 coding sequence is TGTGCCAGCAGCTCCGGGACAGGCTACGAGCAGTACTTC. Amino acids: CASSSGTGYEQYF.

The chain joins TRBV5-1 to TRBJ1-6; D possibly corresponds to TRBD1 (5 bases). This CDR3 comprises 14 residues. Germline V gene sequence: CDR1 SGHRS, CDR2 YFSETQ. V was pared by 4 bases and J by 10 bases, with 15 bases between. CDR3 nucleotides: TGCGCCAGCAGCCCGGCGCGGGGGGACTCACCCCTCCACTTT. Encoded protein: CASSPARGDSPLHF.

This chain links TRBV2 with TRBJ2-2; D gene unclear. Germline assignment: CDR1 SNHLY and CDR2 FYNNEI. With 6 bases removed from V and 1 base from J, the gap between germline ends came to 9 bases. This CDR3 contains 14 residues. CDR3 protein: CASSLEQNTGELFF. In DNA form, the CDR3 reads TGTGCCAGCAGCCTAGAACAGAACACCGGGGAGCTGTTTTTT.

The CDR3 region is CASSRGGQGTYGYTF. The DNA for the CDR3 is TGTGCCAGTAGTAGGGGAGGACAGGGGACCTATGGCTACACCTTC. J is TRBJ1-2 and V is TRBV19; 9 nucleotides line up with TRBD1. Trimming removed 4 bases from V and 4 bases from J; junction bases left unmatched: 7. This CDR3 comprises 15 residues. From germline, CDR1 is LNHDA and CDR2 SQIVND (reference sequence).

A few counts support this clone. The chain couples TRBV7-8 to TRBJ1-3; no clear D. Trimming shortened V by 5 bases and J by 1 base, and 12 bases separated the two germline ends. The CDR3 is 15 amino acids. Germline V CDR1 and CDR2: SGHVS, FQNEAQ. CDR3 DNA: TGTGCCAGCAGCCCAGGAGGAGTATCTGGAAACACCATATATTTT. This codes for CASSPGGVSGNTIYF.

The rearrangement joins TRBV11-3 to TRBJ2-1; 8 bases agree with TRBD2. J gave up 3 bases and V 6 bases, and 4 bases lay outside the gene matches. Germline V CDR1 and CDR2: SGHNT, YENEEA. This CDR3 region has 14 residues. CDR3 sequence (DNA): TGTGCCAGCAGGGACCGGGGGGGCTACAATGAGCAGTTCTTC. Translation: CASRDRGGYNEQFF.

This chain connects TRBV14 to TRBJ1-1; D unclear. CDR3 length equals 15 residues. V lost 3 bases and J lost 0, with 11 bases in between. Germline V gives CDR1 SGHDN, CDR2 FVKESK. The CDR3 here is CASSQVSGVNTEAFF. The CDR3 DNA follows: TGTGCCAGCAGCCAGGTATCCGGGGTGAACACTGAAGCTTTCTTT.

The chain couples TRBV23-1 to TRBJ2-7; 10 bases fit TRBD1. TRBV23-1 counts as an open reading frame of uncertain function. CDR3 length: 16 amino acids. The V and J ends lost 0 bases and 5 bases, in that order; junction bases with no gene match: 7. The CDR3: CASSQSLDRGRHEQYF. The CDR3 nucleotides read TGCGCCAGCAGTCAATCTCTTGACAGGGGGCGACACGAGCAGTACTTC.